The source of this TCR beta chain is a study of post-analysis software for immune sequencing data. Turning to this clonotype: Its antigen is unidentified.

Study findings and constraints: Compared against controls, patients with multiple sclerosis displayed significantly lower normalized Chao1 diversity. The authors found that F measure strongly co-clustered same-batch samples. Elevated frequency relative to controls characterized four or five TRBV segments in patients, TRBV5-6, TRBV5-1 and TRBV20-1 among them.

CDR3 length: 16 amino acids. Germline V gene sequence: CDR1 ENHRY, CDR2 SYGVKD. Trimming took 2 bases from V and 2 from J; bases not matched to a gene: 5. Unique molecular identifiers had been added to the TCR beta cDNA libraries. TCRdb redid the calling of the PCR reads with MiXCR, one entry per CDR3 protein. The sample yields approximately 630,000 distinct CDR3 sequences, around 64% seen once. The sample taken for sequencing was blood. The rearrangement joins TRBV10-3 to TRBJ2-3, with 9 bases aligning to TRBD2. The receptor's source is a girl aged 2-15 years with multiple sclerosis. CDR3: CAISEGAGGPTDTQYF. The DNA of the CDR3 is TGTGCCATCAGTGAGGGAGCGGGGGGCCCCACAGATACGCAGTATTTT.